These 12 T cell receptor beta chains came from one sample sequenced in a study of T cell responses to AZD1222 COVID-19 vaccine. Only in-frame clones appear in the TCRdb table, and some are missing; sequencing was by immunoSEQ multiplex PCR. The sample consists of 150,000 to 200,000 clones, around nine tenths of them appearing once. This sample comprised peripheral blood, obtained on day 0 of AZD1222 vaccination. The receptors originated from an adult in good health.

V usage is TRBV21-1 and J usage is TRBJ2-7; the D call TRBD2 from the table was never checked on the DNA. TRBV21-1 is noted as a pseudogene. This CDR3 spans 15 amino acids. The CDR3 is CASSRSGVAPYEQYF. The CDR3 DNA is TGTGCCAGCAGCAGATCGGGGGTTGCGCCCTACGAGCAGTACTTC.

The V gene is TRBV9, the J gene TRBJ2-2, with D perhaps being TRBD1 or TRBD2 (5 bases each). The CDR3 totals 16 residues. Germline assignment: CDR1 SGDLS and CDR2 YYNGEE. Trimming removed 3 bases at V and 1 base at J, with 13 bases between. The CDR3 DNA reads TGTGCCAGCAGCGAGCCGGGGACGGAGAACACCGGGGAGCTGTTTTTT. This gives the protein CASSEPGTENTGELFF.

V usage is TRBV7-2 and J usage is TRBJ2-2; 7 bases agree with TRBD1. From germline, CDR1 is SGHTA and CDR2 FQGNSA. The CDR3 is made up of 15 amino acids. Trimming took 5 bases from V and 1 from J; bases not matched to a gene: 4. CDR3 in amino acids: CASSLRTGNTGELFF. The CDR3 coding sequence is TGTGCCAGCAGCCTTAGGACAGGGAACACCGGGGAGCTGTTTTTT. The full variable domain, with the rest looked up from reference TRBV7-2 and TRBJ2-2, is GAGVSQSPSNKVTEKGKDVELRCDPISGHTALYWYRQSLGQGLEFLIYFQGNSAPDKSGLPSDRFSAERTGGSVSTLTIQRTQQEDSAVYLCASSLRTGNTGELFFGEGSRLTVL.

V gene TRBV7-2 combines with J gene TRBJ1-2; D remains ambiguous. Trimming left V 0 bases short and J 3 bases short, with 17 bases between. CDR1 SGHTA and CDR2 FQGNSA come from the germline V gene. There are 17 residues in the CDR3. The CDR3 nucleotides read TGTGCCAGCAGCTTAGCCCTGGGTACCCGGTCGGACTATGGCTACACCTTC. It codes for CASSLALGTRSDYGYTF.

The chain is built from TRBV11-1 and TRBJ2-3; 11 nucleotides match TRBD2. Germline loops: CDR1 SGHAT, CDR2 FQDESV (reference sequence). The CDR3 sequence is 14 residues long. The J segment lost 5 bases and the V segment lost 5 bases, leaving 3 bases of the junction unmatched. This CDR3 is CASSPGTSGDTQYF. For the CDR3, the DNA is TGTGCCAGCAGCCCCGGGACTAGCGGAGATACGCAGTATTTT.

This chain joins TRBV6-1 and TRBJ2-1; D may match TRBD1 or TRBD2 (7 bases each). This CDR3 region has 16 residues. Germline V gene lookup returns CDR1 MNHNS and CDR2 SASEGT. V was trimmed by 3 bases and J by 8 bases, leaving 20 bases between them. The CDR3 region is CASSDLLGGGGDEQFF. In DNA form, the CDR3 reads TGTGCCAGCAGTGACTTACTAGGGGGAGGGGGCGATGAGCAGTTCTTC.

V is TRBV5-1 and J is TRBJ1-1; no clear D gene. The V end was cut by 4 bases, the J end by 1 base, with 11 bases between. This CDR3 comprises 14 residues. Looked up from germline, CDR1 is SGHRS and CDR2 is YFSETQ. In nucleotides, the CDR3 is TGCGCCAGCAGCCCCCACGAGGGGAACACTGAAGCTTTCTTT. Amino acids: CASSPHEGNTEAFF.

The chain recombines TRBV5-1 with TRBJ1-1; D may be TRBD1 (6 bases). There are 12 residues in the CDR3. CDR1 SGHRS and CDR2 YFSETQ come from the germline V gene. The germline V and J ends were trimmed by 5 bases and 4 bases, with 9 bases remaining between them. DNA of the CDR3: TGCGCCAGCAGAATAGGGGGCACTGAAGCTTTCTTT. This translates into CASRIGGTEAFF.

The V and J genes are TRBV5-8 and TRBJ2-7; D is uncertain. The CDR3 consists of 14 residues. The V end was cut by 0 bases, the J end by 0 bases, with 7 bases between. Germline-derived CDR1 and CDR2 are SGHTS and YDEGEE. CDR3 in amino acids: CASSLDVSSYEQYF. The CDR3 coding sequence is TGTGCCAGCAGCTTGGATGTGAGCTCCTACGAGCAGTACTTC.

V and J are TRBV27 and TRBJ1-1; D might be TRBD1 (5 bases). The CDR3 consists of 16 residues. Trimming removed 0 bases at V and 1 base at J, with 12 bases between. Germline assignment: CDR1 MNHEY and CDR2 SMNVEV (reference sequence). CDR3 nucleotides: TGTGCCAGCAGTTTATCGCCGGGACCCTGGAACACTGAAGCTTTCTTT. Translating gives CASSLSPGPWNTEAFF.

The CDR3 loop reads CASTPDVSLTAFF. CDR3 DNA: TGCGCCAGCACCCCGGACGTGTCACTGACAGCTTTCTTT. The rearrangement joins TRBV5-1 to TRBJ1-1; no clear D gene. The CDR3 has 13 amino acids. V lost 6 bases, J lost 10 bases, and 19 bases lay in between. Germline lookup yields CDR1 SGHRS and CDR2 YFSETQ.

This chain uses TRBV5-1 with TRBJ2-6, with 7 bases aligning to TRBD2. Germline values: CDR1 SGHRS, CDR2 YFSETQ. The V and J ends lost 7 bases and 0 bases, in that order; junction bases with no gene match: 4. CDR3 length equals 15 residues. The CDR3 DNA reads TGCGCCAGCTCGGGGGGTGACTCTGGGGCCAACGTCCTGACTTTC. Protein: CASSGGDSGANVLTF.